The next 17 T cell receptor beta chains were all read from a single sample in a study of post-analysis software for immune sequencing data. The study's findings and limits: Five or six TRBV segments, TRBV5-6, TRBV5-1 and TRBV20-1 among them, were found more frequent in patients than controls.

Tagging with unique molecular identifiers was a feature of the TCR beta cDNA libraries. In TCRdb, the PCR reads were re-called with MiXCR into one record per CDR3 protein. The repertoire holds fewer than 900,000 distinct CDR3 sequences, with roughly 50% as singletons. Their specific antigens are unknown. The sequencing sample was made of blood. The receptors were gathered from a girl aged 10-17 years with multiple sclerosis.

This chain uses TRBV7-2 with TRBJ2-1, with 9 bases aligning to TRBD1. Per germline, CDR1 SGHTA and CDR2 FQGNSA. J was trimmed by 4 bases and V by 2 bases; bases with no gene match: 9. The CDR3 loop spans 17 amino acids. The CDR3 region is CASSLFTGTGRYNEQFF. The CDR3 DNA follows: TGTGCCAGCAGCTTATTCACCGGGACAGGGCGATACAATGAGCAGTTCTTC.

This clonotype was detected a few times. The chain joins TRBV15 to TRBJ2-5, with D tentatively TRBD1 (5 bases). The CDR3 spans 13 residues. Germline V CDR1 and CDR2: LNHNV, YYDKDF (reference sequence). The V end was cut by 4 bases, the J end by 1 base, with 7 bases between. The CDR3 DNA follows: TGTGCCACCAGCACAGGGCTCCAAGAGACCCAGTACTTC. Its translation: CATSTGLQETQYF.

The chain has TRBV4-2 and TRBJ2-5; 9 bases fit TRBD2. Unmatched junction bases numbered 7, after V lost 4 bases and J lost 4 bases. From germline, CDR1 is LGHNA and CDR2 YNFKEQ. CDR3 length equals 15 residues. The CDR3 here is CASSPVAGVGETQYF. CDR3 DNA: TGTGCCAGCAGCCCAGTAGCGGGAGTGGGAGAGACCCAGTACTTC.

This sequence joins TRBV7-9 and TRBJ2-2; 16 bases agree with TRBD2. Germline V gene sequence: CDR1 SEHNR, CDR2 FQNEAQ (reference sequence). V lost 3 bases, J lost 3 bases, and 7 bases stayed unmatched. The CDR3 loop spans 19 amino acids. The DNA for the CDR3 is TGTGCCAGCAGCTTCGGGACTAGCGGGAGGGCCGTGGACACCGGGGAGCTGTTTTTT. The encoded protein is CASSFGTSGRAVDTGELFF.

The genes are TRBV3-1 and TRBJ2-1; D is ambiguous. The CDR3 spans 12 residues. Germline values: CDR1 LGHDT, CDR2 YNNKEL (reference sequence). Trimming cost V 0 bases and J 15 bases, with 12 bases left between them. The CDR3 spells CASSQDRTQRFF. The CDR3 DNA follows: TGTGCCAGCAGCCAAGATAGAACCCAGCGGTTCTTC.

This clonotype showed up just a few times. This rearrangement joins TRBV12-5 to TRBJ1-1, with no clear D. The CDR3 extends over 12 amino acids. The V gene lost 3 bases and the J gene lost 1 base, with 3 bases spanning the gap. From germline, CDR1 is LGHNT and CDR2 FRNRAP. Here the CDR3 DNA reads TGTGCTAGTGGTTTACGGAACACTGAAGCTTTCTTT. Protein: CASGLRNTEAFF.

J is TRBJ2-5 and V is TRBV7-9; TRBD1 might be the D (8 bases). The J call is doubtful: the DNA matches TRBJ2-7 better. This CDR3 is built from 15 residues. Germline-derived CDR1 and CDR2 are SEHNR and FQNEAQ (reference sequence). The CDR3 protein is CASSSGGGSAYEQYF. The CDR3 DNA reads TGTGCCAGCAGCTCAGGGGGCGGGAGTGCGTACGAGCAGTACTTC.

This clonotype was seen more than once but under ten times. The V call is TRBV11-1, the J call TRBJ2-6; tentatively, D is TRBD2 (6 bases). The CDR3 length is 16 residues. Trimming removed 5 bases at V and 0 bases at J, with 11 bases between. Per the germline V gene, CDR1 is SGHAT and CDR2 is FQDESV (reference sequence). This CDR3 reads CASSHPGSSGANVLTF. CDR3 DNA: TGTGCCAGCAGCCATCCCGGGAGCTCTGGGGCCAACGTCCTGACTTTC.

The chain employs TRBV20-1 and TRBJ2-7; TRBD2 aligns across 8 bases. V lost 6 bases to trimming and J lost 4 bases; unmatched junction nucleotides: 11. Germline values: CDR1 DFQATT, CDR2 SNEGSKA (reference sequence). This CDR3 region has 14 residues. CDR3 bases: TGCAGTGCCTACCCGGGACTAGGGTATTACGAGCAGTACTTC. Its protein is CSAYPGLGYYEQYF.

The V call is TRBV12-3 or TRBV12-4, the J call TRBJ2-7; maybe TRBD2 (5 bases). Trimming removed 6 bases from V and 7 bases from J, with 16 bases in between. The CDR3 length is 13 residues. CDR3: CASRDLNRGEQYF. CDR3 sequence (DNA): TGTGCCAGCAGAGACCTGAACCGAGGGGAGCAGTACTTC.

This clonotype was observed a handful of times. The chain couples TRBV11-2 to TRBJ2-5; a possible D gene is TRBD2 (5 bases). Germline CDR1 and CDR2: SGHAT and FQNNGV. The germline V and J ends were trimmed by 2 bases and 5 bases, with 9 bases remaining between them. The CDR3 extends over 13 amino acids. CDR3 protein: CASSLTRRETQYF. The CDR3 coding sequence is TGTGCCAGCAGCTTAACTAGGAGGGAGACCCAGTACTTC.

The chain employs TRBV4-3 and TRBJ2-5; D is ambiguous. V was shortened by 1 base and J by 4 bases, with 13 bases between the two germline ends. The CDR3 sequence is 15 residues long. Germline CDR1 LGHNA, CDR2 YSLEER. CDR3 in DNA: TGCGCCAGCAGCCAAGTACGGGCGATGGGAGAGACCCAGTACTTC. It codes for CASSQVRAMGETQYF.

This sequence joins TRBV2 and TRBJ1-2; no firm D call. This CDR3 is 12 amino acids long. Germline V lookup: CDR1 SNHLY, CDR2 FYNNEI. Trimming took off 3 bases at V and 8 bases at J, with 10 bases between the two ends. The CDR3 spells CASSEDREGYTF. The CDR3 DNA is TGTGCCAGCAGTGAGGACCGGGAAGGCTACACCTTC. The whole variable domain, filled in from reference TRBV2 and TRBJ1-2, reads EPEVTQTPSHQVTQMGQEVILRCVPISNHLYFYWYRQILGQKVEFLVSFYNNEISEKSEIFDDQFSVERPDGSNFTLKIRSTKLEDSAMYFCASSEDREGYTFGSGTRLTVV.

V gene TRBV5-1 combines with J gene TRBJ2-1; D may be TRBD1 or TRBD2 (5 bases each). V lost 3 bases to trimming and J lost 0 bases, with 22 bases between them. The V gene's germline CDR1 is SGHRS and CDR2 YFSETQ. The CDR3 is made up of 19 amino acids. CDR3 sequence (DNA): TGCGCCAGCAGCTGGGACGCGGTTTCGCCTCTTTACTCCTACAATGAGCAGTTCTTC. Translated: CASSWDAVSPLYSYNEQFF.

The V gene is TRBV7-2, the J gene TRBJ1-1; D may be TRBD1 (6 bases). This CDR3 region has 15 residues. V lost 5 bases and J lost 5, with 18 bases in between. Germline lookup yields CDR1 SGHTA and CDR2 FQGNSA. The CDR3 loop reads CASSPSQGRRTEAFF. The DNA of the CDR3 is TGTGCCAGCAGCCCGTCGCAGGGGCGAAGGACTGAAGCTTTCTTT.

V and J are TRBV28 and TRBJ2-5; TRBD1 aligns across 7 bases. CDR3 length equals 14 residues. CDR1 MDHEN and CDR2 SYDVKM come from the germline V gene. V dropped 8 bases and J dropped 11; count of bases not matched to a gene: 17. CDR3 sequence (DNA): TGTGCCAGCCTCGCTTCAGGTTCGCAGGGGGAGCAGTACTTC. It yields the protein CASLASGSQGEQYF. The whole variable domain, filled in from reference TRBV28 and TRBJ2-5, reads DVKVTQSSRYLVKRTGEKVFLECVQDMDHENMFWYRQDPGLGLRLIYFSYDVKMKEKGDIPEGYSVSREKKERFSLILESASTNQTSMYLCASLASGSQGEQYFGPGTRLLVL.

This chain joins TRBV12-3 or TRBV12-4 and TRBJ2-5; maybe TRBD1 (6 bases). This CDR3 is 14 amino acids long. Trimming shortened V by 6 bases and J by 5 bases, and 16 bases separated the two germline ends. CDR3 amino acids: CASSRDTVRETQYF. The CDR3 DNA reads TGTGCCAGCAGCCGGGACACCGTTCGGGAGACCCAGTACTTC.